This passage covers 31 T cell receptor beta chains from one sample sequenced in a study of CD8 T cells in ankylosing spondylitis. TCRdb analysed the 5' RACE reads with MiXCR anew, one entry per CDR3 protein. This repertoire shows under 300,000 distinct CDR3 sequences, roughly 10% found once; its top ten account for less than 8%. Sequenced input: blood, either unsorted or a sorted T cell fraction (not recorded which). These receptors came from a male donor with ankylosing spondylitis or in good health (not recorded which).

This clonotype appeared many times. J is TRBJ2-5 and V is TRBV5-1, with TRBD2 matching 7 bases. Looked up from germline, CDR1 is SGHRS and CDR2 is YFSETQ. Trimming at V came to 4 bases and at J to 5 bases, leaving 17 bases not matched to a gene. The CDR3 loop spans 17 amino acids. The CDR3 DNA is TGCGCCAGCAGCCGTGATCCCCTAGCGTCCGGGGGGGAGACCCAGTACTTC. As protein: CASSRDPLASGGETQYF. Together with reference TRBV5-1 and TRBJ2-5, the CDR3 gives the full variable domain: KAGVTQTPRYLIKTRGQQVTLSCSPISGHRSVSWYQQTPGQGLQFLFEYFSETQRNKGNFPGRFSGRQFSNSRSEMNVSTLELGDSALYLCASSRDPLASGGETQYFGPGTRLLVL.

The V and J genes are TRBV12-3 or TRBV12-4 and TRBJ1-1; D is unresolved. Deletions cut 6 bases from V and 0 bases from J, with 17 bases between. The CDR3 runs 16 residues. The CDR3 region is CASSSPKATVNTEAFF. Here the CDR3 DNA reads TGTGCCAGCAGCTCCCCTAAGGCAACAGTGAACACTGAAGCTTTCTTT.

This clonotype was recorded at least ten times. The chain joins TRBV3-1 to TRBJ1-1, with D uncertain. CDR1 is LGHDT, CDR2 YNNKEL, per germline (reference sequence). With 3 bases removed from V and 8 bases from J, the gap between germline ends came to 10 bases. The CDR3 runs 12 residues. CDR3 sequence reads: CASSQRAGEAFF. The CDR3 region has the DNA TGTGCCAGCAGCCAGAGGGCCGGCGAAGCTTTCTTT.

This clonotype was recorded only once. The chain carries TRBV18 and TRBJ1-1, with 7 positions matching TRBD1. The CDR3 is made up of 13 amino acids. In germline, CDR1 is KGHSH, CDR2 LQKENI. Germline trimming cut 5 bases from V and 4 bases from J; bases unmatched to any gene: 4. DNA of the CDR3: TGTGCCAGCTCAGTCAGGGGGGGCACTGAAGCTTTCTTT. Its translation: CASSVRGGTEAFF.

Many counts were recorded for this clonotype. This chain uses TRBV5-1 with TRBJ2-1; D might be TRBD2 (6 bases). Germline CDR1 and CDR2: SGHRS and YFSETQ. The V end lost 4 bases, the J end lost 0 bases, and 14 bases lay between the germline ends. The CDR3 is 16 amino acids. The CDR3 DNA is TGCGCCAGCAGCCGTAGCGGAAGAAGCTCCTACAATGAGCAGTTCTTC. Residues: CASSRSGRSSYNEQFF. Together with reference TRBV5-1 and TRBJ2-1, the CDR3 gives the full variable domain: KAGVTQTPRYLIKTRGQQVTLSCSPISGHRSVSWYQQTPGQGLQFLFEYFSETQRNKGNFPGRFSGRQFSNSRSEMNVSTLELGDSALYLCASSRSGRSSYNEQFFGPGTRLTVL.

This clonotype was detected ten times or more. The chain carries TRBV7-3 and TRBJ1-1; D is possibly TRBD1 (6 bases). Germline lookup yields CDR1 SGHTA and CDR2 FQGTGA. Trimming took 8 bases from V and 7 from J, leaving 17 bases between them. The CDR3 has 13 amino acids. DNA of the CDR3: TGTGCCAGCCAGCGGGACATCGGGTTTGAAGCTTTCTTT. Residues: CASQRDIGFEAFF.

This clonotype was seen repeatedly, ten times or more. The rearrangement joins TRBV5-1 to TRBJ2-1; 7 bases are a match to TRBD2. With V trimmed by 1 base and J by 9 bases, 10 bases remained unmatched. Germline assignment: CDR1 SGHRS and CDR2 YFSETQ. The CDR3 totals 15 residues. CDR3 sequence (DNA): TGCGCCAGCAGCTTGAGCACAGGTGGCGGGGGTGAGCAGTTCTTC. It translates to CASSLSTGGGGEQFF.

This clonotype was counted at least ten times. This chain's CDR3 is CASSALTGEETQYF. Written as DNA, the CDR3 is TGCGCCAGCAGCGCGCTCACAGGGGAGGAGACCCAGTACTTC. V and J are TRBV5-1 and TRBJ2-5; 7 nucleotides agree with TRBD1. V lost 4 bases and J lost 5; bases outside the gene matches: 8. The CDR3 runs to 14 residues. CDR1 is SGHRS, CDR2 YFSETQ, per germline.

This clonotype was detected many times. V is TRBV20-1 and J is TRBJ1-5; D is perhaps TRBD1 (5 bases). CDR1 is DFQATT, CDR2 SNEGSKA, per germline (reference sequence). Trimming stripped 5 bases from V and 6 bases from J, with 8 bases between. The CDR3 extends over 11 amino acids. The CDR3 sequence: CSASGGQPQHF. The CDR3 coding sequence is TGCAGTGCTTCGGGGGGTCAGCCCCAGCATTTT.

The chain is built from TRBV7-2 and TRBJ2-2; a possible D gene is TRBD1 (6 bases). The V end was cut by 1 base, the J end by 6 bases, with 12 bases between. The CDR3 loop spans 15 amino acids. Germline V gives CDR1 SGHTA, CDR2 FQGNSA. CDR3 DNA sequence: TGTGCCAGCAGCTTAGTTACAGGGATCCCCGGGGAGCTGTTTTTT. Residues: CASSLVTGIPGELFF.

The table lists this clonotype with a count of one. The rearrangement uses TRBV20-1 and TRBJ2-5, with TRBD2 identical over 13 bases. J was trimmed by 3 bases and V by 6 bases; bases with no gene match: 10. The germline gives CDR1 DFQATT, CDR2 SNEGSKA (reference sequence). The CDR3 has 16 amino acids. The CDR3 DNA reads TGCAGTGCCGCGGGACTAGCGGGGCCTAAGGAAGAGACCCAGTACTTC. Encoded protein: CSAAGLAGPKEETQYF.

This clonotype was counted many times. The V and J genes are TRBV5-1 and TRBJ2-5; 14 positions match TRBD2. Trimming at V came to 4 bases and at J to 1 base, leaving 6 bases not matched to a gene. Germline CDR1 is SGHRS and CDR2 is YFSETQ. CDR3 size: 17 residues. CDR3 loop: CASSPEGLAGGQETQYF. CDR3 sequence (DNA): TGCGCCAGCAGCCCTGAAGGACTAGCGGGGGGCCAAGAGACCCAGTACTTC.

The gene calls are TRBV9 and TRBJ2-3; D unclear. V was pared by 4 bases and J by 0 bases, with 12 bases between. The CDR3 has 15 amino acids. Germline CDR1 and CDR2: SGDLS and YYNGEE. CDR3 bases: TGTGCCAGCAGCCCCGGGCACTCTAGCACAGATACGCAGTATTTT. Protein: CASSPGHSSTDTQYF.

This clonotype was seen ten or more times. The chain links TRBV12-3 or TRBV12-4 to TRBJ2-7; D gene uncertain. V was shortened by 5 bases and J by 0 bases, with 14 bases between the two germline ends. The CDR3 extends over 15 amino acids. The CDR3 DNA reads TGTGCCAGCAGTCCCAGCGTGGGTAGCTCCTACGAGCAGTACTTC. Its protein is CASSPSVGSSYEQYF.

This clonotype was counted only a few times. The rearrangement joins TRBV20-1 to TRBJ2-3, with D possibly matching TRBD1 (5 bases). The CDR3 loop spans 13 amino acids. The germline gives CDR1 DFQATT, CDR2 SNEGSKA (reference sequence). V was pared by 2 bases and J by 2 bases, with 8 bases between. The CDR3 bases are TGCAGTGCTAGAAGACAGCACACAGATACGCAGTATTTT. As protein: CSARRQHTDTQYF.

This clonotype was seen a handful of times. The rearrangement uses TRBV9 and TRBJ1-1; D remains ambiguous. V shed 0 bases and J shed 0 bases, with 6 bases lying between them. Germline loops: CDR1 SGDLS, CDR2 YYNGEE. The CDR3 covers 14 residues. CDR3 in DNA: TGTGCCAGCAGCGTAGTAACCTTGAACACTGAAGCTTTCTTT. This translates into CASSVVTLNTEAFF. Based on the CDR3 plus reference TRBV9 and TRBJ1-1, the full variable domain is DSGVTQTPKHLITATGQRVTLRCSPRSGDLSVYWYQQSLDQGLQFLIQYYNGEERAKGNILERFSAQQFPDLHSELNLSSLELGDSALYFCASSVVTLNTEAFFGQGTRLTVV.

The V gene is TRBV28, the J gene TRBJ2-1; 7 bases are a match to TRBD2. The germline V gene encodes CDR1 MDHEN and CDR2 SYDVKM. This CDR3 is 13 amino acids long. Unmatched junction bases numbered 13, after V lost 7 bases and J lost 13 bases. The chain's CDR3 is CASNHLREETQFF. The CDR3, as DNA: TGTGCCAGCAACCACCTTCGGGAGGAGACACAGTTCTTC.

In its sample, this clonotype was seen many times. The chain couples TRBV5-1 to TRBJ2-7; 10 positions agree with TRBD1. From germline, CDR1 is SGHRS and CDR2 YFSETQ. The junction had 9 bases not matched to a gene; V was cut back by 4 bases and J by 5 bases. This CDR3 spans 15 amino acids. The CDR3 DNA reads as TGCGCCAGCAGCCCGCGGGACAGGGGTAAAGACGAGCAGTACTTC. Encoded protein: CASSPRDRGKDEQYF.

The genes are TRBV7-6 and TRBJ2-7, with D perhaps given as TRBD1 or TRBD2 (5 bases each). This CDR3 is 15 amino acids long. Germline V CDR1 and CDR2: SGHVS, FNYEAQ. Trimming cost V 4 bases and J 1 base, with 14 bases left between them. CDR3 sequence reads: CASSYRTTGSYEQYF. DNA of the CDR3: TGTGCCAGCAGCTATCGGACAACGGGGTCCTACGAGCAGTACTTC.

As DNA, the CDR3 is TGCGCCAGCAGCCGGATTGGGGTGAACACTGAAGCTTTCTTT. It yields the protein CASSRIGVNTEAFF. The chain couples TRBV4-1 to TRBJ1-1; D is unresolved. Trimming shortened V by 4 bases and J by 0 bases, and 9 bases separated the two germline ends. This CDR3 has 14 amino acids. The V gene's germline CDR1 is MGHRA and CDR2 YSYEKL.

This clonotype has only one observation. The junction does not match germline at one end; this may be a read error. Here the CDR3 reads CASSLVTDSHEQYF. CDR3 DNA sequence: TGTGCCAGCAGCTTAGTGACAGACTCCCACGAGCAGTACTTC. V is TRBV7-2 and J is TRBJ2-7; D perhaps matches TRBD1 (5 bases). Germline assignment: CDR1 SGHTA and CDR2 FQGNSA. There are 14 residues in the CDR3.

This chain links TRBV6-1 with TRBJ2-7; D is tentatively TRBD1 or TRBD2 (5 bases each). V shed 0 bases and J shed 2 bases, with 20 bases lying between them. Germline CDR1 reads MNHNS; CDR2 reads SASEGT. The CDR3 extends over 18 amino acids. The CDR3 region has the DNA TGTGCCAGCAGTGAAGCGATTGGGGGTCTTTCTTTTCCCTACGAGCAGTACTTC. Translated, it gives CASSEAIGGLSFPYEQYF.

This clonotype was picked up many times. The V gene is TRBV12-3 or TRBV12-4, the J gene TRBJ2-2; maybe TRBD2 (6 bases). The length of the CDR3 is 14 residues. The germline V and J ends were trimmed by 7 bases and 4 bases, with 13 bases remaining between them. The CDR3 coding sequence is TGTGCCAGCACCCTTTGGGGGGTCACCGGGGAGCTGTTTTTT. It is translated as CASTLWGVTGELFF.

This clonotype was recorded many times. This chain uses TRBV10-3 with TRBJ1-5; 10 bases align to TRBD1. The CDR3 extends over 14 amino acids. Per the germline V gene, CDR1 is ENHRY and CDR2 is SYGVKD. With 6 bases clipped from V and 3 bases from J, the junction kept 2 bases outside the gene matches. The CDR3: CAIRGQGVNQPQHF. CDR3 coding DNA: TGTGCCATCAGAGGACAGGGGGTCAATCAGCCCCAGCATTTT.

This clonotype was recorded a few times. The gene calls are TRBV7-9 and TRBJ1-5; D is unresolved. The ends were cut back, 3 bases at V and 5 bases at J, with 5 bases in the middle. From germline, CDR1 is SEHNR and CDR2 FQNEAQ (reference sequence). The CDR3 runs to 12 residues. The CDR3 loop is CASSFSDQPQHF. The CDR3 DNA is TGTGCCAGCAGCTTTTCCGATCAGCCCCAGCATTTT. Supplemented by reference TRBV7-9 and TRBJ1-5, the full variable domain reads DTGVSQNPRHKITKRGQNVTFRCDPISEHNRLYWYRQTLGQGPEFLTYFQNEAQLEKSRLLSDRFSAERPKGSFSTLEIQRTEQGDSAMYLCASSFSDQPQHFGDGTRLSIL.

This chain joins TRBV24-1 and TRBJ2-3; D tentatively reads TRBD1 or TRBD2 (5 bases each). CDR1 is KGHDR and CDR2 is SFDVKD in the germline V gene. V was clipped by 7 bases and J by 2 bases, with 21 bases between them. The CDR3 is made up of 17 amino acids. DNA of the CDR3: TGTGCCACCAGCGGAAGGGGTCGAGGGGACGCCACAGATACGCAGTATTTT. The encoded protein is CATSGRGRGDATDTQYF.

This clonotype was counted at least ten times. The chain carries TRBV12-3 or TRBV12-4 and TRBJ2-2; 11 nucleotides align to TRBD1. CDR3 length: 17 residues. Trimming at V came to 0 bases and at J to 5 bases, leaving 5 bases not matched to a gene. CDR3: CASSLAGQGDWTGELFF. The CDR3, as DNA: TGTGCCAGCAGTTTAGCGGGACAGGGGGATTGGACCGGGGAGCTGTTTTTT.

The chain uses TRBV25-1 and TRBJ2-7, with TRBD2 as a possible D gene (6 bases). With 5 bases removed from V and 2 bases from J, the gap between germline ends came to 16 bases. In germline, CDR1 is MGHDK, CDR2 SYGVNS. The CDR3 is made up of 15 amino acids. The CDR3 bases are TGTGCCAGCAGTTCAACCGGGACTGATCCCTACGAGCAGTACTTC. This translates into CASSSTGTDPYEQYF.

The table lists this clonotype with many counts. The V call is TRBV10-3, the J call TRBJ2-1; possibly TRBD1 for D (6 bases). Per the germline V gene, CDR1 is ENHRY and CDR2 is SYGVKD. The CDR3 is made up of 11 amino acids. V was clipped by 8 bases and J by 10 bases, with 12 bases between them. The CDR3 loop is CAIRGGREQFF. In DNA, the CDR3 is TGTGCCATCCGAGGGGGTAGAGAGCAGTTCTTC.

The sample holds a few counts of this clonotype. The chain is built from TRBV28 and TRBJ1-2; no reliable D call. This CDR3 contains 13 residues. V dropped 2 bases and J dropped 5 bases, with 9 bases sitting between them. From germline, CDR1 is MDHEN and CDR2 SYDVKM. CDR3 bases: TGTGCCAGCAGTTTAAGGGCCCTTTATGGCTACACCTTC. Translating it yields CASSLRALYGYTF.

This clonotype showed up many times. CDR3 bases: TGCGCCAGCAGCCCACAACTAGCGGGAGGGTCGGATACGCAGTATTTT. Residues: CASSPQLAGGSDTQYF. The chain joins TRBV5-1 to TRBJ2-3; 13 nucleotides line up with TRBD2. The CDR3 spans 16 residues. Germline CDR1 is SGHRS and CDR2 is YFSETQ. Losses at the gene ends were 4 bases for V and 6 bases for J; bases not matched to a gene: 8.